This T cell receptor beta chain was sequenced in a study of blood T cell repertoires in COVID-19. Overall study context: PBMCs, B-cell-depleted T cells, or T cells were the source of the cDNA or gDNA that made up the material.

Ages ranged from about 18 to 89 years, with residence in 24 US areas. Profiled with immunoSEQ multiplex PCR; TCRdb holds only in-frame clones, not every one. The data show fewer than 250,000 clones, with about 83% seen just once and approximately 5% held by the top ten. The CDR3 has 12 residues. V was pared by 1 base and J by 7 bases, with 0 bases of the junction left unmatched. Germline-derived CDR1 and CDR2 are MDHEN and SYDVKM. The chain links TRBV28 to TRBJ1-2, with 7 bases aligning to TRBD1. Source material: PBMCs or T cells enriched from blood (not recorded which). The TCR was taken from a woman between 45 and 65 years old who had been exposed to COVID-19. The CDR3 DNA follows: TGTGCCAGCAGTTTATCAGGGGGTGGCTACACCTTC. It is translated as CASSLSGGGYTF.